Below are 10 T cell receptor beta chains sequenced from a single sample in a study of T cells in Graves' hyperthyroidism and ophthalmopathy. Authors of the study amplified TCR beta CDR3 regions from RNA transcripts. The HTBI primer set drove a first-round RT-PCR of the TCR CDR3. MiXCR, applied by TCRdb to the multiplex PCR reads, yields one record per CDR3 protein. Of around 520,000 distinct CDR3 sequences in the sample, approximately 15% were seen once. Sequencing was performed on blood. The receptors originated from a woman between 18 and 29 years old with Graves' hyperthyroidism.

This clonotype was counted only a few times. The J gene is TRBJ2-1, the V gene TRBV19; D ambiguous. V was trimmed by 7 bases and J by 3 bases, leaving 10 bases between them. The CDR3 is 13 amino acids. Germline loops: CDR1 LNHDA, CDR2 SQIVND (reference sequence). CDR3: CASTAIDYNEQFF. CDR3 bases: TGTGCCAGTACGGCTATCGACTACAATGAGCAGTTCTTC.

In DNA form, the CDR3 reads TGTGCCAGTAGTCCTACATGGAATGAGCAGTTCTTC. It specifies CASSPTWNEQFF. The V gene is TRBV19, the J gene TRBJ2-1; no firm D call. Trimming shortened V by 5 bases and J by 7 bases, and 9 bases separated the two germline ends. This CDR3 has 12 residues. Per the germline V gene, CDR1 is LNHDA and CDR2 is SQIVND (reference sequence).

The rearrangement links TRBV9 to TRBJ2-5; 7 nucleotides agree with TRBD1. CDR1 SGDLS and CDR2 YYNGEE come from the germline V gene. Trimming took 0 bases from V and 4 from J; bases not matched to a gene: 6. The CDR3 is 15 amino acids. The CDR3 sequence is CASSVGQGTVETQYF. CDR3 bases: TGTGCCAGCAGCGTAGGACAGGGTACGGTAGAGACCCAGTACTTC.

About this clonotype: This clone may be a read error of a much larger clone one base away. CDR3 nucleotide sequence: TGTGCCAGCAGTGAAGCCTGGACAGGGTCCTACGAGCAGCACGTC. This encodes CASSEAWTGSYEQHV. The rearrangement joins TRBV6-1 to TRBJ2-7; 8 bases map to TRBD1. Germline V lookup: CDR1 MNHNS, CDR2 SASEGT. The CDR3 loop spans 15 amino acids.

Points on this clonotype: This clone may be a read error of a much larger clone one base away. V and J are TRBV6-1 and TRBJ2-1; TRBD2 aligns across 9 bases. Per the germline V gene, CDR1 is MNHNS and CDR2 is SASEGT. The CDR3 covers 13 residues. The CDR3 spells CASGTSRYNEQLF. In DNA, the CDR3 is TGTGCCAGTGGGACTAGCCGCTACAATGAGCAGCTCTTC.

This clonotype was detected a few times. The genes are TRBV4-1 and TRBJ2-1; 8 bases line up with TRBD1. Germline V CDR1 and CDR2: MGHRA, YSYEKL. CDR3 size: 16 residues. Trimming cost V 3 bases and J 9 bases; bases outside gene matches: 13. In DNA form, the CDR3 reads TGCGCCAGCAGCCACTTACCCCGGGACAGGTATGGTGAGCAGTTCTTC. The encoded protein is CASSHLPRDRYGEQFF.

There are many counts of this clonotype. The chain joins TRBV2 to TRBJ2-4, with TRBD1 matching over 12 bases. Germline loops: CDR1 SNHLY, CDR2 FYNNEI. V dropped 3 bases and J dropped 8; count of bases not matched to a gene: 5. This CDR3 is built from 15 residues. The CDR3 region is CASSEGTGGSDIQYF. CDR3 DNA sequence: TGTGCCAGCAGTGAGGGGACAGGGGGCTCTGACATTCAGTACTTC.

This clonotype was observed at least ten times. This chain joins TRBV12-3 or TRBV12-4 and TRBJ1-4; D gene uncertain. The CDR3 extends over 11 amino acids. The V end was cut by 8 bases, the J end by 6 bases, with 7 bases between. The CDR3 sequence: CASGADEKLFF. In DNA, the CDR3 is TGTGCCAGCGGAGCAGATGAAAAACTGTTTTTT.

This clonotype was observed at least ten times. The chain has TRBV12-3 or TRBV12-4 and TRBJ2-3; 7 positions match TRBD2. The CDR3 totals 15 residues. V shed 5 bases and J 0 bases; nucleotides not matched to a gene: 5. This CDR3 is CASSAWGGSTDTQYF. In DNA form, the CDR3 reads TGTGCCAGCAGTGCTTGGGGGGGGAGCACAGATACGCAGTATTTT.

The rearrangement links TRBV5-1 to TRBJ2-1; no clear D gene. TRBJ2-7 explains the end of the DNA better; the J call may be wrong. This CDR3 has 17 amino acids. Looked up from germline, CDR1 is SGHRS and CDR2 is YFSETQ. This CDR3 reads CASSPFEGPVSYNEQYV. Written as DNA, the CDR3 is TGCGCCAGCAGCCCTTTCGAAGGGCCGGTGTCCTACAATGAGCAGTACGTC.